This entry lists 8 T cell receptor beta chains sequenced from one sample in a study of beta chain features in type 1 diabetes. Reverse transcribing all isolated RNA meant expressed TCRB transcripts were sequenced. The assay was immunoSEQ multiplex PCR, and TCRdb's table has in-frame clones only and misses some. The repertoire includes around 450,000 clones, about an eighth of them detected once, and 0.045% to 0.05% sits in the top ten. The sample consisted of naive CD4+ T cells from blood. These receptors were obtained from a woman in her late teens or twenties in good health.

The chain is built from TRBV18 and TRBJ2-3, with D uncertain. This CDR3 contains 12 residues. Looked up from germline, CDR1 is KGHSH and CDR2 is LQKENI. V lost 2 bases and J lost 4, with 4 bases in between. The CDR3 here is CASSPAADTQYF. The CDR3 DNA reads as TGTGCCAGCTCACCAGCGGCAGATACGCAGTATTTT.

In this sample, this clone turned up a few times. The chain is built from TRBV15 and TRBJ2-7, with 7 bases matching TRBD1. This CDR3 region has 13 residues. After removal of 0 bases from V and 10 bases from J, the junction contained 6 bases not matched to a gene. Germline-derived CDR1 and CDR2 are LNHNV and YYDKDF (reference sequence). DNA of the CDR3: TGTGCCACCAGCAGAGACTCCCAGGGGGAACAGTACTTC. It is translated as CATSRDSQGEQYF.

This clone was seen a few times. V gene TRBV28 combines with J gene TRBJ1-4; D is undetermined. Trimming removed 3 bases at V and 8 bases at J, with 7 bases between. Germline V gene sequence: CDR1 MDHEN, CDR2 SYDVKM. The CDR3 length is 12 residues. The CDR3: CASSFGGEKLFF. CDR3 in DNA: TGTGCCAGCAGTTTCGGAGGGGAAAAACTGTTTTTT. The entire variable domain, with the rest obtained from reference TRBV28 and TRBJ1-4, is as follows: DVKVTQSSRYLVKRTGEKVFLECVQDMDHENMFWYRQDPGLGLRLIYFSYDVKMKEKGDIPEGYSVSREKKERFSLILESASTNQTSMYLCASSFGGEKLFFGSGTQLSVL.

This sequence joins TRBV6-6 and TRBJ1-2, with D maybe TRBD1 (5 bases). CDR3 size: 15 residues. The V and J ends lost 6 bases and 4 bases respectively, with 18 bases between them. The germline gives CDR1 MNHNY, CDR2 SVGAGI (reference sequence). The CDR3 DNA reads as TGTGCCAGCAGCCCCTTGGGCAGGGCTGGCTATGGCTACACCTTC. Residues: CASSPLGRAGYGYTF.

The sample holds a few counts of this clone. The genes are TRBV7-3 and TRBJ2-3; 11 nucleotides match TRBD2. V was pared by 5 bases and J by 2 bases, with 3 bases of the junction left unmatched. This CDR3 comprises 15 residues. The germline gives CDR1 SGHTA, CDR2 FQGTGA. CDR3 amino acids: CASSETSGVTDTQYF. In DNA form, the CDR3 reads TGTGCCAGCAGCGAGACTAGCGGGGTCACAGATACGCAGTATTTT. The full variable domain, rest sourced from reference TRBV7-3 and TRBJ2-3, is GAGVSQTPSNKVTEKGKYVELRCDPISGHTALYWYRQSLGQGPEFLIYFQGTGAADDSGLPNDRFFAVRPEGSVSTLKIQRTERGDSAVYLCASSETSGVTDTQYFGPGTRLTVL.

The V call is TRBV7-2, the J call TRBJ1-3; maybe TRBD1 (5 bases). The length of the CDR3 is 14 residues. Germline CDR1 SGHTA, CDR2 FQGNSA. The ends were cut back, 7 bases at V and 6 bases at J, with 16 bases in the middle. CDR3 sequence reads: CASTLTGAANTIYF. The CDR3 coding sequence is TGTGCCAGCACCCTCACCGGGGCCGCAAACACCATATATTTT.

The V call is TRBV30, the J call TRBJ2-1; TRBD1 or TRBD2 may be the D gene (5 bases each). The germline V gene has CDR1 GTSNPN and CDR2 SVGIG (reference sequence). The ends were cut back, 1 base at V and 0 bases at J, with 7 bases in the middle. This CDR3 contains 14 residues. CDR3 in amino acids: CAWSGGSSYNEQFF. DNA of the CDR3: TGTGCCTGGAGTGGGGGGAGCTCCTACAATGAGCAGTTCTTC.

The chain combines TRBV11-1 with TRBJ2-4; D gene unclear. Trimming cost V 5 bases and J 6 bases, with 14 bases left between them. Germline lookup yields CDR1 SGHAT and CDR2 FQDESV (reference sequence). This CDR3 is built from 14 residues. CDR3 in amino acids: CASSPQSQINIQYF. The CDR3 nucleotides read TGTGCCAGCAGCCCCCAGTCTCAAATAAACATTCAGTACTTC.